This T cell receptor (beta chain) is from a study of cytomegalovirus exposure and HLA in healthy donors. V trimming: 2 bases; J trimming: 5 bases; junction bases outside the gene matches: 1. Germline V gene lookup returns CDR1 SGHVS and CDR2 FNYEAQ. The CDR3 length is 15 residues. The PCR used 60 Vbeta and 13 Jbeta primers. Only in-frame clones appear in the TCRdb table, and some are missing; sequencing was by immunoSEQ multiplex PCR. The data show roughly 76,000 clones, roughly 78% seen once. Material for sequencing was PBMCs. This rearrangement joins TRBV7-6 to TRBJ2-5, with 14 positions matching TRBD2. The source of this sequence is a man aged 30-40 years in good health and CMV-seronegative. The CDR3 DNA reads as TGTGCCAGCAGCTTATGGACTAGCGGGGGGGAGACCCAGTACTTC. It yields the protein CASSLWTSGGETQYF.